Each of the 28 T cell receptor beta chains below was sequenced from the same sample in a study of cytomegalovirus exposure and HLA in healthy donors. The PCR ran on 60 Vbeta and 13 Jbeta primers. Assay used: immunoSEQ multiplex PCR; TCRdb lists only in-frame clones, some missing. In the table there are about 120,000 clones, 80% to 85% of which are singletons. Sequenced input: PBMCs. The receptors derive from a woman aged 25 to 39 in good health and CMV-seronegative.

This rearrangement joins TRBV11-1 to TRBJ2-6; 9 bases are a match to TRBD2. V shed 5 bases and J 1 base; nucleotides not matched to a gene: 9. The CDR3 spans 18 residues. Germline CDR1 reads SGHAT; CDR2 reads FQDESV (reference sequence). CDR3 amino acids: CASSVTSGLGSGANVLTF. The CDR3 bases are TGTGCCAGCAGCGTTACTAGCGGGCTCGGGTCTGGGGCCAACGTCCTGACTTTC.

CDR3 sequence: CASRLVTFSVSGNTIYF. The CDR3 nucleotides read TGTGCAAGTCGCTTAGTAACGTTCAGCGTGTCTGGAAACACCATATATTTT. V gene TRBV12-2 combines with J gene TRBJ1-3. TRBV12-2 is termed a pseudogene. This CDR3 region has 17 residues.

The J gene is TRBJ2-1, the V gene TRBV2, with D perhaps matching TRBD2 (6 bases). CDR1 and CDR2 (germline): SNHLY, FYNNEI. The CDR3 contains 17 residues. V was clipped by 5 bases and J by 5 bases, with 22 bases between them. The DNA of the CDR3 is TGTGCCAGCAGTCGAGGCCGGGACTGGGGATCAAACAATGAGCAGTTCTTC. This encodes CASSRGRDWGSNNEQFF.

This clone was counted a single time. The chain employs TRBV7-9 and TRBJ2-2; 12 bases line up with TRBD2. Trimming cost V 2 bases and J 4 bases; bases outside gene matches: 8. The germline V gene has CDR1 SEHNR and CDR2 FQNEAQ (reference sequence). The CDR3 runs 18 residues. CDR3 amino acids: CASSLPTSGSKGTGELFF. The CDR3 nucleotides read TGTGCCAGCAGCTTACCGACTAGCGGGAGTAAGGGCACCGGGGAGCTGTTTTTT.

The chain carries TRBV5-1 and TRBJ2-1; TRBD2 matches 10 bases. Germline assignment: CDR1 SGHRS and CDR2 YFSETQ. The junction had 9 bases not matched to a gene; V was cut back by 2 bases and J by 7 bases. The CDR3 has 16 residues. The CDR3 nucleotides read TGCGCCAGCAGCTTAGGCGAAGCTAGCGGGAGAAATGAGCAGTTCTTC. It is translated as CASSLGEASGRNEQFF.

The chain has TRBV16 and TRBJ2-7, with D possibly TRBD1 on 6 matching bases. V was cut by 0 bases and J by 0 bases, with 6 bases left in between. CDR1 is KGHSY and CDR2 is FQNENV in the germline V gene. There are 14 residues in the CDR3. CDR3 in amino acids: CASSQSTGSYEQYF. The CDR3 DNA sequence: TGTGCCAGCAGCCAATCGACAGGCTCCTACGAGCAGTACTTC.

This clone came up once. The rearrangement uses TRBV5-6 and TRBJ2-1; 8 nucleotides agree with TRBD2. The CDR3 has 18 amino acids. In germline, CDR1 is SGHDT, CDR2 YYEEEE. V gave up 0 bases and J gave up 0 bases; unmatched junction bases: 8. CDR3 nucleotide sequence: TGTGCCAGCAGCTTGGAGGGGCGGGAGGTCAACTCCTACAATGAGCAGTTCTTC. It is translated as CASSLEGREVNSYNEQFF.

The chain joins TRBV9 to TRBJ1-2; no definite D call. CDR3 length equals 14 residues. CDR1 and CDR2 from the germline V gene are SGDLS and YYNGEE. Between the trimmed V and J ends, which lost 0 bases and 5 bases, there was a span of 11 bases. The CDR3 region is CASSVDSFSYGYTF. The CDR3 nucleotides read TGTGCCAGCAGCGTAGACAGTTTCTCTTATGGCTACACCTTC.

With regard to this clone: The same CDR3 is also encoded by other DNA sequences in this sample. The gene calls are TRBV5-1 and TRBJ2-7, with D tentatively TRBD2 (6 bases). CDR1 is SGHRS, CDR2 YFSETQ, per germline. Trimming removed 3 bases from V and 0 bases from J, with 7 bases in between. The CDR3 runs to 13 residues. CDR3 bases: TGCGCCAGCAGCTCCGGGGGCTCCTACGAGCAGTACTTC. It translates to CASSSGGSYEQYF.

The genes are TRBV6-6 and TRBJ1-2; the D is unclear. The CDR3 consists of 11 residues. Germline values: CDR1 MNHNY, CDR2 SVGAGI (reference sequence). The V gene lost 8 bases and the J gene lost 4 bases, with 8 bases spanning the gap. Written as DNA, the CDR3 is TGTGCCAGCGACGGAGCCTATGGCTACACCTTC. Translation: CASDGAYGYTF.

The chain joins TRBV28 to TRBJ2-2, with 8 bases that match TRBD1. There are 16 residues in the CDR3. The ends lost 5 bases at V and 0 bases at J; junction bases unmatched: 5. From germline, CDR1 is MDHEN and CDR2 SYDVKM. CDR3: CASSLRTGPNTGELFF. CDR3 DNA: TGTGCCAGCAGTCTCAGGACAGGGCCGAACACCGGGGAGCTGTTTTTT.

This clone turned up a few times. The CDR3 loop is CASSKSTGGMGQETQYF. In DNA form, the CDR3 reads TGCGCCAGCAGCAAATCTACAGGGGGGATGGGGCAAGAGACCCAGTACTTC. The chain employs TRBV5-1 and TRBJ2-5; 8 bases line up with TRBD1. CDR1 and CDR2 from the germline V gene are SGHRS and YFSETQ. V shed 4 bases and J 2 bases; nucleotides not matched to a gene: 13. CDR3 length: 17 amino acids. Combining the CDR3 with reference TRBV5-1 and TRBJ2-5 gives the whole variable domain KAGVTQTPRYLIKTRGQQVTLSCSPISGHRSVSWYQQTPGQGLQFLFEYFSETQRNKGNFPGRFSGRQFSNSRSEMNVSTLELGDSALYLCASSKSTGGMGQETQYFGPGTRLLVL.

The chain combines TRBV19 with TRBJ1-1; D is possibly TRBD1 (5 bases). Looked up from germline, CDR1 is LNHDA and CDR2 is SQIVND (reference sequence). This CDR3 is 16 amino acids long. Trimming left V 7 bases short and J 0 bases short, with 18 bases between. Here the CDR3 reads CASTHLASGMNTEAFF. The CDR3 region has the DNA TGTGCCAGTACTCACTTAGCCTCAGGGATGAACACTGAAGCTTTCTTT.

The CDR3 spells CASSIQAGSSTDTQYF. The CDR3 DNA is TGCGCCAGCAGCATTCAAGCGGGATCGAGCACAGATACGCAGTATTTT. V gene TRBV5-1 combines with J gene TRBJ2-3, with 7 bases lining up with TRBD2. Trimming cost V 4 bases and J 0 bases; bases outside gene matches: 8. Germline V gives CDR1 SGHRS, CDR2 YFSETQ. The CDR3 contains 16 residues.

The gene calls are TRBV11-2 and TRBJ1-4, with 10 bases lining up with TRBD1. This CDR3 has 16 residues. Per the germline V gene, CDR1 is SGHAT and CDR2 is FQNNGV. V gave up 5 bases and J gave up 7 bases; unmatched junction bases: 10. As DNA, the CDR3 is TGTGCCAGCAGCACTCCGGGACAGGGGCGGGTTGAAAAACTGTTTTTT. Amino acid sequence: CASSTPGQGRVEKLFF.

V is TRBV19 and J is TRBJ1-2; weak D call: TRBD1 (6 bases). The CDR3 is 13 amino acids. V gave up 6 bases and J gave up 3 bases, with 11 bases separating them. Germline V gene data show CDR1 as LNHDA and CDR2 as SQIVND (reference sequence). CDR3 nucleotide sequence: TGTGCCAGTAGGGGACACAACGACTATGGCTACACCTTC. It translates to CASRGHNDYGYTF.

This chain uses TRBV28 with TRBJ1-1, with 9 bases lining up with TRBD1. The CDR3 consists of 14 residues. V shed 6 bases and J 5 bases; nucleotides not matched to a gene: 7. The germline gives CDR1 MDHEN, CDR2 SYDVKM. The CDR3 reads CASSQTGGRTEAFF. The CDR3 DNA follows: TGTGCCAGCAGCCAGACAGGGGGTAGGACTGAAGCTTTCTTT.

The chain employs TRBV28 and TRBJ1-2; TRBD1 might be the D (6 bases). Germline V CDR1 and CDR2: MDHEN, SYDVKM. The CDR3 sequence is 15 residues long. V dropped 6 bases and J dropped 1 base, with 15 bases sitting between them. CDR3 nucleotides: TGTGCCAGCAGCCGAACCGACAGGATTAACTATGGCTACACCTTC. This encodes CASSRTDRINYGYTF.

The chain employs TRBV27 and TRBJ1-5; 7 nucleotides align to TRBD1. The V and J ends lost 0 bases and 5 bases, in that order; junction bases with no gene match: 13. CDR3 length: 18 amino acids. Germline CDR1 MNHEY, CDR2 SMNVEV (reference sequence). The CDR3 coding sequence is TGTGCCAGCAGTTTATCTGGAGGGCCGGTAGGGGGCTATCAGCCCCAGCATTTT. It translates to CASSLSGGPVGGYQPQHF.

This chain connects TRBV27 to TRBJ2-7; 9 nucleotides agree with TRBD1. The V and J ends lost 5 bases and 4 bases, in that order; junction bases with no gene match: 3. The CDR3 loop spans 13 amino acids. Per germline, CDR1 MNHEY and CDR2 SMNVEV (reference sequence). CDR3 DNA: TGTGCCAGCAGTCGACAGGGGGTGTACGAGCAGTACTTC. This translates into CASSRQGVYEQYF.

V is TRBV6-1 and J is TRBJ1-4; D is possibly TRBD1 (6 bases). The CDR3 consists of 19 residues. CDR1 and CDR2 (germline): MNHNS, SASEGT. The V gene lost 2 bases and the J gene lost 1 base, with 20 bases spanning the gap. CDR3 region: CASSEREGGLLETNEKLFF. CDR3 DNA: TGTGCCAGCAGTGAACGTGAGGGGGGGCTCTTGGAAACTAATGAAAAACTGTTTTTT.

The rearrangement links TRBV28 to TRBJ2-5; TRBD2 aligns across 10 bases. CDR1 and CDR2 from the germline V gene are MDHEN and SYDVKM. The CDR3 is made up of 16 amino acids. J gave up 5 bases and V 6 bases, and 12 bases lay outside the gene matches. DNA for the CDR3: TGTGCCAGCAGCGCAGGGCTAGCGGGAGTTTCGGAGACCCAGTACTTC. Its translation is CASSAGLAGVSETQYF.

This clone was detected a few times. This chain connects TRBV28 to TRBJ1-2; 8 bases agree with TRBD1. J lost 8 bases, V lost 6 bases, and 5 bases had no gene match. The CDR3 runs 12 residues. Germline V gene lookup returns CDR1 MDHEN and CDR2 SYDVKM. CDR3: CASSTGGRGYTF. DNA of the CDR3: TGTGCCAGCAGCACAGGGGGAAGAGGCTACACCTTC.

CDR3 in DNA: TGTGCCAGTAGTCCCTCGGACAGGCTTACCTACGAGCAGTACTTC. It yields the protein CASSPSDRLTYEQYF. The chain couples TRBV19 to TRBJ2-7, with 7 bases that match TRBD1. There are 15 residues in the CDR3. Trimming cost V 5 bases and J 2 bases; bases outside gene matches: 9. The germline V gene encodes CDR1 LNHDA and CDR2 SQIVND (reference sequence).

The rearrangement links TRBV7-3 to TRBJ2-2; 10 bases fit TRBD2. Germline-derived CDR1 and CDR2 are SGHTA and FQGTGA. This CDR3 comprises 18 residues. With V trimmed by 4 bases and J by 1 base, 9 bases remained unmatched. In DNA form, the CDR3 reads TGTGCCAGCAGCTCGCAGCCTCGACTAGCGGGGAACACCGGGGAGCTGTTTTTT. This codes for CASSSQPRLAGNTGELFF.

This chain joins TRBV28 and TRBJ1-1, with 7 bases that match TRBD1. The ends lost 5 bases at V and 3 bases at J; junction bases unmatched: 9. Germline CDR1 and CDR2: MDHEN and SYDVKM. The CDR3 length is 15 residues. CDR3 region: CASSPQPGQYTEAFF. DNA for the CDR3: TGTGCCAGCAGTCCTCAACCGGGACAGTACACTGAAGCTTTCTTT.

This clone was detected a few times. DNA of the CDR3: TGTGCCATCAGTGAGGGAGGGTACGAGCAGTACTTC. Its protein product is CAISEGGYEQYF. The J gene is TRBJ2-7, the V gene TRBV10-3; D possibly corresponds to TRBD2 (6 bases). The CDR3 totals 12 residues. The ends were cut back, 2 bases at V and 4 bases at J, with 6 bases in the middle. The germline gives CDR1 ENHRY, CDR2 SYGVKD.

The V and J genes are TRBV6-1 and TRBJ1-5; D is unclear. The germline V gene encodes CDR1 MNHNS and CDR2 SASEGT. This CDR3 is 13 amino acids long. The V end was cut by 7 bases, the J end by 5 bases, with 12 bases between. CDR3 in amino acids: CASISQVYQPQHF. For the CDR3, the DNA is TGTGCCAGCATCAGTCAAGTCTATCAGCCCCAGCATTTT.